Detailed here is one T cell receptor beta chain. Antigen specificity is unknown. The junction does not match germline at one end; this may be a read error. This sample was taken from a study of shared clonotypes between healthy human individuals. Several immunoSEQ plates received, in even portions, the genomic DNA of each subset. The repertoire was sequenced with immunoSEQ multiplex PCR; TCRdb's copy has only in-frame clones and lacks some. Among some 1 million clones listed, roughly 70% were seen once. Points from the study as a whole: The sharing of approximately 5.1% of naive CD4 clonotypes was seen across a few donors.

Sequencing was carried out using memory CD4+ T cells sorted from blood. The subset: CD45RA-negative fraction. This receptor was obtained from a man younger than 35 in good health.

The CDR3 is CAIGDESSGNTIYF. The CDR3 coding sequence is TGTGCCATCGGTGACGAATCTTCTGGAAACACCATATATTTT. This chain joins TRBV10-3 and TRBJ1-3, with D unresolved. From germline, CDR1 is ENHRY and CDR2 SYGVKD. This CDR3 has 14 amino acids.